This TCR beta chain was retrieved from a study of T cell changes during pregnancy in multiple sclerosis. Measured with immunoSEQ multiplex PCR; TCRdb has only the in-frame clones, and not every one. The sample gives 74,000 or so clones, 90% to 95% of which show up once; 0.2% to 0.25% is in the top ten. The V gene's germline CDR1 is SNHLY and CDR2 FYNNEI. The V segment lost 6 bases and the J segment 0 bases; nucleotides outside the gene matches: 5. This CDR3 comprises 16 residues. The source material was CD4+ T cells from peripheral blood mononuclear cells, sampled before pregnancy. This TCR came from a female donor with multiple sclerosis, enrolled in a pregnancy study. The chain combines TRBV2 with TRBJ2-7; 13 bases fit TRBD2. CDR3 amino acids: CASRGTSGTSSYEQYF. The CDR3 coding sequence is TGTGCCAGCAGGGGGACTAGCGGGACAAGCTCCTACGAGCAGTACTTC.